This T cell receptor (beta chain) was sequenced during a study of blood T cell repertoires in COVID-19. The wider study: The samples span acute and convalescent COVID-19 from the United States, Italy and Spain. Nucleic acid was either cDNA or gDNA, and it came from T cells, B-cell-depleted T cells, or PBMCs.

Original analysis: Amplification from reference gene primers served as the basis for estimated nucleated cell counts. Here immunoSEQ multiplex PCR was the method, and the copy in TCRdb shows in-frame clones only, minus some. The D gene and trimming were derived from the DNA, and the V and J assignments and clone size from that table. The data contain around 97,000 clones, 82% of them seen just once; the ten biggest clones take up about 10%. Trimming shortened V by 3 bases and J by 8 bases, and 14 bases separated the two germline ends. Germline CDR1 and CDR2: KGHSH and LQKENI. The CDR3 covers 14 residues.

The origin of this receptor is a man aged 70-80 years with acute or convalescent COVID-19. The material sequenced was peripheral blood. The chain recombines TRBV18 with TRBJ2-1, with D possibly matching TRBD2 (5 bases). CDR3 sequence: CASSPKGVRDEQFF. CDR3 in DNA: TGTGCCAGCTCACCTAAGGGTGTGAGGGATGAGCAGTTCTTC.